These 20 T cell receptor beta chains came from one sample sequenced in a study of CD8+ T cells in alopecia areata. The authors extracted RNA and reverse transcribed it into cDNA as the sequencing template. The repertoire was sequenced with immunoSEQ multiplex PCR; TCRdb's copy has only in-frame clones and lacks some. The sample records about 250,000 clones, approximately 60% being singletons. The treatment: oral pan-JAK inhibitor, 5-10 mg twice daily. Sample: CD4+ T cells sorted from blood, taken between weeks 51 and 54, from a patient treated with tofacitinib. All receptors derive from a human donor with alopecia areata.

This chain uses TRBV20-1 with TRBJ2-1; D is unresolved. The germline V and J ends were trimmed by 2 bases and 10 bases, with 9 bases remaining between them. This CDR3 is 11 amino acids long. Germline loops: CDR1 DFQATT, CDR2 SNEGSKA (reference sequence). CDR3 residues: CSARPDGEQFF. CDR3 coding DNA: TGCAGTGCTAGACCTGATGGGGAGCAGTTCTTC.

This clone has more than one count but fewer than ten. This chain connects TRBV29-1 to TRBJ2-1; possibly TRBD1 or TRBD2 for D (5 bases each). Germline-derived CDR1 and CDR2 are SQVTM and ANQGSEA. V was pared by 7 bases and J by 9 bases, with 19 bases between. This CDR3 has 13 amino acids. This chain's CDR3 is CSGDRASRGEQFF. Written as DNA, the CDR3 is TGCAGCGGGGACCGGGCCTCACGTGGTGAGCAGTTCTTC.

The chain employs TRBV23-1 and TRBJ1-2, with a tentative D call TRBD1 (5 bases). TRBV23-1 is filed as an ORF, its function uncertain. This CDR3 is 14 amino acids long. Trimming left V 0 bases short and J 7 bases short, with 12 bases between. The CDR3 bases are TGCGCCAGCAGTCAATCTTCCGAGGGGTCTGGCTACACCTTC. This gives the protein CASSQSSEGSGYTF.

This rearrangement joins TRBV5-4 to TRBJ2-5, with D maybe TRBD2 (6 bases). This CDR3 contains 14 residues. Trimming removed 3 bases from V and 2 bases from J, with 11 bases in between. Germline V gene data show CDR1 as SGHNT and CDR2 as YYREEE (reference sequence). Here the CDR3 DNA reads TGTGCCAGCAGCTCCCCCCGGGGGCAAGAGACCCAGTACTTC. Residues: CASSSPRGQETQYF. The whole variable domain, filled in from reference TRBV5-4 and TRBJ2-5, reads ETGVTQSPTHLIKTRGQQVTLRCSSQSGHNTVSWYQQALGQGPQFIFQYYREEENGRGNFPPRFSGLQFPNYSSELNVNALELDDSALYLCASSSPRGQETQYFGPGTRLLVL.

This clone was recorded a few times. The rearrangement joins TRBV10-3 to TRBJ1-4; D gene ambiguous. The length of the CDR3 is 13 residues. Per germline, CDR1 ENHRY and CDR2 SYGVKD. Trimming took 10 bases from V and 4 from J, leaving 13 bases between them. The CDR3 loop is CATGRDHNEKLFF. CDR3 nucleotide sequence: TGTGCCACCGGGAGGGATCATAATGAAAAACTGTTTTTT.

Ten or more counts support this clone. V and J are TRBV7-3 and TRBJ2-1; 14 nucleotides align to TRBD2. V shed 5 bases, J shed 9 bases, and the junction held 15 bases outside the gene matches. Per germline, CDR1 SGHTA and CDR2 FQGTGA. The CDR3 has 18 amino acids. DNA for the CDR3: TGTGCCAGCAGCCCTTATCCCAAGACTAGCGGGGGGGCCGGTGAGCAGTTCTTC. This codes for CASSPYPKTSGGAGEQFF.

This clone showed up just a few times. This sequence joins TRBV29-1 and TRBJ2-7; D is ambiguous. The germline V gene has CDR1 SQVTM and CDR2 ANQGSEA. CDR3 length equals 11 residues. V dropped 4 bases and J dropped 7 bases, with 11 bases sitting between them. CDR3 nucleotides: TGCAGCGTTGCGCAGGCTGGGGAGCAGTACTTC. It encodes CSVAQAGEQYF.

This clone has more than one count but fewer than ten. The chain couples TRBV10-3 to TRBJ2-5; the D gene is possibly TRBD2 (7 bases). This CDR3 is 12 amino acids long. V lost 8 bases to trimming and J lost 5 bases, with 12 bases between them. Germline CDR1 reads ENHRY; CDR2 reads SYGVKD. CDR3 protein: CAIGGAEETQYF. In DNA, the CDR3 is TGTGCCATCGGGGGGGCGGAGGAGACCCAGTACTTC.

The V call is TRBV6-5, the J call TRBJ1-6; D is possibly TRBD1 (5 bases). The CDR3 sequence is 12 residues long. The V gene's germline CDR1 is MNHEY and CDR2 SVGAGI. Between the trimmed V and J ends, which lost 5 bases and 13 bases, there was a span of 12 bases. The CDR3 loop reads CASSRQPPPLHF. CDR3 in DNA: TGTGCCAGCAGTAGACAGCCTCCCCCCCTCCACTTT.

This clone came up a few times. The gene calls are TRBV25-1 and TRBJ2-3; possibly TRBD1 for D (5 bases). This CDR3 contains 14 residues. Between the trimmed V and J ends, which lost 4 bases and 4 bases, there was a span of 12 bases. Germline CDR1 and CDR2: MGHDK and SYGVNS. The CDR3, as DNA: TGTGCCAGCAGTGCTTGGGGCCGAGCAGATACGCAGTATTTT. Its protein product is CASSAWGRADTQYF. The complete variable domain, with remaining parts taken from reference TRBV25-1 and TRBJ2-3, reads EADIYQTPRYLVIGTGKKITLECSQTMGHDKMYWYQQDPGMELHLIHYSYGVNSTEKGDLSSESTVSRIRTEHFPLTLESARPSHTSQYLCASSAWGRADTQYFGPGTRLTVL.

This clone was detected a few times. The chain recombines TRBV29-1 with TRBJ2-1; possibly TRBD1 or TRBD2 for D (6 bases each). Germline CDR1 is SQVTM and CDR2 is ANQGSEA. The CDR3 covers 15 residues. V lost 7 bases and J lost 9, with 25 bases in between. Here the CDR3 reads CSATGWAGGMPEQFF. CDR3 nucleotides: TGCAGCGCTACGGGGTGGGCCGGGGGCATGCCTGAGCAGTTCTTC.

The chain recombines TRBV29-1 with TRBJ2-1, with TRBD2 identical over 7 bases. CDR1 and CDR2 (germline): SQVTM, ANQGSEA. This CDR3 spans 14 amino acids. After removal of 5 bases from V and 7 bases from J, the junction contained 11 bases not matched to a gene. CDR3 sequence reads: CSVLPHTSVNEQFF. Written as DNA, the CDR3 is TGCAGCGTTCTCCCGCATACTAGCGTAAATGAGCAGTTCTTC.

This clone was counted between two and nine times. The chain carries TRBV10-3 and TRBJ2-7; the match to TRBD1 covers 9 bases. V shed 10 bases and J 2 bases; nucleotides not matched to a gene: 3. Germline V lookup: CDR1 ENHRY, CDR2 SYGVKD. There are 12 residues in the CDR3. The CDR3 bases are TGTGCCACCGGGACAGGGCCCTACGAGCAGTACTTC. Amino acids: CATGTGPYEQYF.

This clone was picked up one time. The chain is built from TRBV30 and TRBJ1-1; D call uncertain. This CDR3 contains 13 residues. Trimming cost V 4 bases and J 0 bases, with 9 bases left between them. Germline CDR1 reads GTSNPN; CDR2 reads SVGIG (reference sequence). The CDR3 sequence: CAWKLALNTEAFF. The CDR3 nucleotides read TGTGCCTGGAAACTGGCCTTGAACACTGAAGCTTTCTTT.

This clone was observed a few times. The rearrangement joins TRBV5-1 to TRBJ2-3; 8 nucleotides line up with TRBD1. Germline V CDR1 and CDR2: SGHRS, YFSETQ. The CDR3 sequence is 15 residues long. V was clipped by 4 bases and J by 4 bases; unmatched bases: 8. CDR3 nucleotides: TGCGCCAGCAGCCCCGGACAGGGAAGGCCAGATACGCAGTATTTT. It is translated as CASSPGQGRPDTQYF.

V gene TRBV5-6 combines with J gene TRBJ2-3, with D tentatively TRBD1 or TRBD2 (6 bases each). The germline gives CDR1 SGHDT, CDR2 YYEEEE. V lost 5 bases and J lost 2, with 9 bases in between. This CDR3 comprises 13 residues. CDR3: CASRPGATDTQYF. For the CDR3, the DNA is TGTGCCAGCAGGCCGGGGGCCACAGATACGCAGTATTTT.

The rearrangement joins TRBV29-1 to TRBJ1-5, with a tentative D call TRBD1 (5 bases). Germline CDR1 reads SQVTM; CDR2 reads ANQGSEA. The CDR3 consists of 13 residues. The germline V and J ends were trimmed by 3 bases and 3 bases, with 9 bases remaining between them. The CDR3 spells CSVDQGNNQPQHF. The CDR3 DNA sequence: TGCAGCGTTGACCAGGGTAACAATCAGCCCCAGCATTTT. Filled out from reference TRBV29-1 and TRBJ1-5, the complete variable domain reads SAVISQKPSRDICQRGTSLTIQCQVDSQVTMMFWYRQQPGQSLTLIATANQGSEATYESGFVIDKFPISRPNLTFSTLTVSNMSPEDSSIYLCSVDQGNNQPQHFGDGTRLSIL.

In DNA, the CDR3 is TGTGCCAGCAGGGCGAATGAAAAACTGTTTTTT. This translates into CASRANEKLFF. V usage is TRBV6-5 and J usage is TRBJ1-4; D gene unclear. V lost 6 bases and J lost 5, with 4 bases in between. Germline CDR1 MNHEY, CDR2 SVGAGI. The CDR3 contains 11 residues.

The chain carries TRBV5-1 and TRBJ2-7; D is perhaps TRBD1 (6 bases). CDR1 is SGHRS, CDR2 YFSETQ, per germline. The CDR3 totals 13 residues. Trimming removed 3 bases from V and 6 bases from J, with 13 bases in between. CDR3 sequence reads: CASSSTTGLEQYF. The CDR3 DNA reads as TGCGCCAGCAGCTCCACGACAGGTCTCGAGCAGTACTTC. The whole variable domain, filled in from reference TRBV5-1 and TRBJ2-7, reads KAGVTQTPRYLIKTRGQQVTLSCSPISGHRSVSWYQQTPGQGLQFLFEYFSETQRNKGNFPGRFSGRQFSNSRSEMNVSTLELGDSALYLCASSSTTGLEQYFGPGTRLTVT.

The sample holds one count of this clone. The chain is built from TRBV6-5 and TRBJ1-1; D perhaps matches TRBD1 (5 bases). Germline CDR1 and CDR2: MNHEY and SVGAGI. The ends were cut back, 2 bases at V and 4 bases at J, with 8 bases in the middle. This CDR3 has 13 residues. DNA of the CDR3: TGTGCCAGCAGTTACCGACAGATCACTGAAGCTTTCTTT. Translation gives CASSYRQITEAFF.